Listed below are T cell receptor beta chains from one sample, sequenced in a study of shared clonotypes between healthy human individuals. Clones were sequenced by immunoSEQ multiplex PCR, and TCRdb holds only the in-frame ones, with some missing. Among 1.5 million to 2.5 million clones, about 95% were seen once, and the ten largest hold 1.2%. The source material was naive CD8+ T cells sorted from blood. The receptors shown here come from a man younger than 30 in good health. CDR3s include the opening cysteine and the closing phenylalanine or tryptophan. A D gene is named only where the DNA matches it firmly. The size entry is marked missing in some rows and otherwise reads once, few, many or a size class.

CDR3aa: CASVGRDMNTEAFF
CDR3nt: TGTGCCAGCGTTGGAAGGGACATGAACACTGAAGCTTTCTTT
abundance: once
v_gene: TRBV11-2
d_gene: .
j_gene: TRBJ1-1

CDR3aa: CASSYSGTDGYTF
CDR3nt: TGTGCCAGCAGTTACTCCGGGACGGATGGCTACACCTTC
abundance: .
v_gene: TRBV6-5
d_gene: .
j_gene: TRBJ1-2

CDR3aa: CASSLPGYFEQYF
CDR3nt: TGTGCCAGCAGCTTACCAGGGTACTTCGAGCAGTACTTC
abundance: .
v_gene: TRBV11-2
d_gene: .
j_gene: TRBJ2-7

CDR3aa: CASSPFLAGYNEQFF
CDR3nt: TGCGCCAGCAGCCCTTTCCTAGCGGGATACAATGAGCAGTTCTTC
abundance: .
v_gene: TRBV4-1
d_gene: TRBD2
j_gene: TRBJ2-1

CDR3aa: CASSYNPEGDTQYF
CDR3nt: TGTGCCAGCAGTTATAACCCCGAGGGGGATACGCAGTATTTT
abundance: .
v_gene: TRBV6-5
d_gene: .
j_gene: TRBJ2-3

CDR3aa: CAISEVGELFF
CDR3nt: TGTGCCATCAGTGAGGTCGGGGAGCTGTTTTTT
abundance: .
v_gene: TRBV10-3
d_gene: .
j_gene: TRBJ2-2

CDR3aa: CASSTQELRANVLTF
CDR3nt: TGTGCCAGCAGTACCCAGGAACTGCGGGCCAACGTCCTGACTTTC
abundance: .
v_gene: TRBV6-5
d_gene: .
j_gene: TRBJ2-6

CDR3aa: CASSGGGRGVTAGELFF
CDR3nt: TGTGCCAGCAGCGGGGGAGGCAGGGGTGTCACGGCCGGGGAGCTGTTTTTT
abundance: .
v_gene: TRBV11-2
d_gene: .
j_gene: TRBJ2-2

CDR3aa: CASSDPGQGINQPQHF
CDR3nt: TGTGCCAGCAGTGACCCGGGACAGGGGATCAATCAGCCCCAGCATTTT
abundance: .
v_gene: TRBV2
d_gene: TRBD1
j_gene: TRBJ1-5

CDR3aa: CASSLVEGYWEQYF
CDR3nt: TGTGCCAGCAGCTTAGTAGAGGGTTATTGGGAGCAGTACTTC
abundance: .
v_gene: TRBV11-2
d_gene: .
j_gene: TRBJ2-7

CDR3aa: CASSSRGGATEQYF
CDR3nt: TGCGCCAGCAGCTCCAGGGGAGGGGCTACCGAGCAGTACTTC
abundance: .
v_gene: TRBV4-1
d_gene: .
j_gene: TRBJ2-7

CDR3aa: CASSEALAGELFF
CDR3nt: TGTGCCAGCAGTGAAGCGCTAGCCGGGGAGCTGTTTTTT
abundance: .
v_gene: TRBV2
d_gene: .
j_gene: TRBJ2-2

CDR3aa: CSVALGGNYGYTF
CDR3nt: TGCAGCGTCGCCCTCGGGGGAAACTATGGCTACACCTTC
abundance: .
v_gene: TRBV29-1
d_gene: .
j_gene: TRBJ1-2

CDR3aa: CASSPGQGAPIFTEAFF
CDR3nt: TGTGCCAGCAGCCCCGGACAGGGGGCGCCCATTTTCACTGAAGCTTTCTTT
abundance: .
v_gene: TRBV5-6
d_gene: TRBD1
j_gene: TRBJ1-1

CDR3aa: CASSTGTGETYEQYF
CDR3nt: TGTGCCAGCAGCACTGGGACAGGGGAAACCTACGAGCAGTACTTC
abundance: .
v_gene: TRBV5-4
d_gene: TRBD1
j_gene: TRBJ2-7

CDR3aa: CASSQVASGSQTLYEQYF
CDR3nt: TGCGCCAGCAGCCAAGTGGCTAGCGGGAGCCAAACATTGTACGAGCAGTACTTC
abundance: .
v_gene: TRBV4-1
d_gene: TRBD2
j_gene: TRBJ2-7

CDR3aa: CASSLEALEQYF
CDR3nt: TGTGCCAGCAGCTTAGAAGCGCTCGAGCAGTACTTC
abundance: .
v_gene: TRBV7-9
d_gene: .
j_gene: TRBJ2-7

CDR3aa: CASSPFNPGETQYF
CDR3nt: TGTGCCAGCAGTCCCTTTAACCCGGGCGAGACCCAGTACTTC
abundance: .
v_gene: TRBV27
d_gene: .
j_gene: TRBJ2-5

CDR3aa: CASSSSSTSGRKAEQFF
CDR3nt: TGCGCCAGCAGCTCCTCGTCGACTAGCGGGAGGAAAGCTGAGCAGTTCTTC
abundance: .
v_gene: TRBV5-1
d_gene: TRBD2
j_gene: TRBJ2-1

CDR3aa: CAWSYPGQGAQEQYF
CDR3nt: TGTGCCTGGTCCTACCCGGGACAGGGGGCTCAAGAGCAGTACTTC
abundance: .
v_gene: TRBV30
d_gene: TRBD1
j_gene: TRBJ2-7

CDR3aa: CASSSPGGNGYTF
CDR3nt: TGTGCCAGCAGCTCCCCGGGGGGGAATGGCTACACCTTC
abundance: few
v_gene: TRBV21-1
d_gene: .
j_gene: TRBJ1-2

CDR3aa: CASSSAPLAGDKVFVSETQYF
CDR3nt: TGCGCCAGCAGCTCAGCTCCCTTAGCGGGAGATAAGGTTTTCGTGTCAGAGACCCAGTACTTC
abundance: .
v_gene: TRBV5-1
d_gene: TRBD2
j_gene: TRBJ2-5

CDR3aa: CASSSRPQETQYF
CDR3nt: TGTGCCAGCAGCTCCAGACCTCAAGAGACCCAGTACTTC
abundance: .
v_gene: TRBV13
d_gene: .
j_gene: TRBJ2-5

CDR3aa: CASPDTQYF
CDR3nt: TGTGCCAGCCCAGATACGCAGTATTTT
abundance: .
v_gene: TRBV7-2
d_gene: .
j_gene: TRBJ2-3

CDR3aa: CASSFLGVGGAGETQYF
CDR3nt: TGTGCCAGCAGTTTCCTCGGCGTCGGGGGGGCTGGAGAGACCCAGTACTTC
abundance: .
v_gene: TRBV27
d_gene: TRBD2
j_gene: TRBJ2-5

CDR3aa: CASSILFQGAREQFF
CDR3nt: TGTGCCAGTAGTATTTTATTTCAGGGGGCAAGGGAGCAGTTCTTC
abundance: .
v_gene: TRBV19
d_gene: TRBD1
j_gene: TRBJ2-1

CDR3aa: CASSSQGQGPYEQYF
CDR3nt: TGTGCCAGCAGTTCCCAGGGGCAGGGGCCCTACGAGCAGTACTTC
abundance: .
v_gene: TRBV27
d_gene: .
j_gene: TRBJ2-7

CDR3aa: CAWSYGGGDYEQYF
CDR3nt: TGTGCCTGGAGTTATGGCGGGGGCGACTACGAGCAGTACTTC
abundance: .
v_gene: TRBV30
d_gene: .
j_gene: TRBJ2-7